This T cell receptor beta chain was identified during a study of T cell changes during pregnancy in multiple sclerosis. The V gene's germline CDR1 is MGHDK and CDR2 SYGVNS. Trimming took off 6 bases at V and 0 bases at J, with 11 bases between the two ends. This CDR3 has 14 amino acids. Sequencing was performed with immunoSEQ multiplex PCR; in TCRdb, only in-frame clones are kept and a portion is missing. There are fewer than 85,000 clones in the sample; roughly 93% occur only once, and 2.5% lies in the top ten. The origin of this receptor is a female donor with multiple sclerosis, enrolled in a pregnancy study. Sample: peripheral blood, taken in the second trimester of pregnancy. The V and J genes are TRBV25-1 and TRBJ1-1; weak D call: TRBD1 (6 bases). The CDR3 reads CASREAGVNTEAFF. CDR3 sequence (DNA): TGTGCCAGCAGGGAGGCAGGGGTGAACACTGAAGCTTTCTTT. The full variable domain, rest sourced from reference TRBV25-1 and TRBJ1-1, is EADIYQTPRYLVIGTGKKITLECSQTMGHDKMYWYQQDPGMELHLIHYSYGVNSTEKGDLSSESTVSRIRTEHFPLTLESARPSHTSQYLCASREAGVNTEAFFGQGTRLTVV.